The next 26 T cell receptor beta chains were all read from a single sample in a study of blood T cell repertoires in COVID-19. Repertoires were generated with immunoSEQ multiplex PCR, while TCRdb's copy carries only in-frame clones and drops some. Seen here are around 140,000 clones, 84% observed once, and the top ten hold 3% to 4%. The source material was PBMCs or T cells enriched from blood (not recorded which). Receptor source: a man aged 45-65 years in a cohort exposed to, infected with or recovered from COVID-19 (not recorded which).

This clone was counted once. The gene calls are TRBV28 and TRBJ2-1; D possibly corresponds to TRBD1 (5 bases). Trimming removed 7 bases from V and 4 bases from J, with 17 bases in between. Germline loops: CDR1 MDHEN, CDR2 SYDVKM. CDR3 length: 15 residues. For the CDR3, the DNA is TGTGCCAGCATTCCGGCAGGGATAACATACAATGAGCAGTTCTTC. Translated: CASIPAGITYNEQFF.

CDR3 nucleotide sequence: TGTGCCACCAGTGATAATCAACCGGGAACCTACAATGAGCAGTTCTTC. It translates to CATSDNQPGTYNEQFF. The chain recombines TRBV24-1 with TRBJ2-1; tentative D call: TRBD2 (5 bases). The CDR3 has 16 amino acids. The germline gives CDR1 KGHDR, CDR2 SFDVKD. V was shortened by 3 bases and J by 2 bases, with 13 bases between the two germline ends.

The chain employs TRBV27 and TRBJ2-1; TRBD2 matches 7 bases. Germline trimming cut 4 bases from V and 7 bases from J; bases unmatched to any gene: 10. CDR1 and CDR2 from the germline V gene are MNHEY and SMNVEV (reference sequence). The CDR3 length is 15 residues. The chain's CDR3 is CASSSPGGTRNEQFF. CDR3 in DNA: TGTGCCAGCAGTTCCCCGGGAGGTACTCGGAATGAGCAGTTCTTC.

The chain uses TRBV2 and TRBJ1-5; no clear D. Germline CDR1 SNHLY, CDR2 FYNNEI. The CDR3 covers 12 residues. V lost 3 bases and J lost 7, with 7 bases in between. The CDR3 region is CASSERQQPQHF. CDR3 DNA: TGTGCCAGCAGTGAGCGTCAACAGCCCCAGCATTTT.

J is TRBJ1-2 and V is TRBV10-3; 7 bases agree with TRBD1. Germline trimming cut 0 bases from V and 3 bases from J; bases unmatched to any gene: 16. The germline V gene encodes CDR1 ENHRY and CDR2 SYGVKD. The CDR3 consists of 19 residues. CDR3 in DNA: TGTGCCATCAGTGAGTCCGAAATCCGGGACAGCCGAACCGACTATGGCTACACCTTC. Its protein product is CAISESEIRDSRTDYGYTF.

CDR3 bases: TGCGCCAGCAGCCTTGGACAGAGAAACATTCAGTACTTC. Protein product: CASSLGQRNIQYF. The J gene is TRBJ2-4, the V gene TRBV5-1; the D gene is possibly TRBD1 (6 bases). The CDR3 is made up of 13 amino acids. Germline V lookup: CDR1 SGHRS, CDR2 YFSETQ. Trimming removed 4 bases at V and 6 bases at J, with 11 bases between.

This chain connects TRBV5-1 to TRBJ2-3, with 7 bases aligning to TRBD2. Trimming at V came to 5 bases and at J to 0 bases, leaving 3 bases not matched to a gene. Germline CDR1 is SGHRS and CDR2 is YFSETQ. This CDR3 has 14 residues. Here the CDR3 DNA reads TGCGCCAGCAGAATTAGCGGGAGCACAGATACGCAGTATTTT. It yields the protein CASRISGSTDTQYF.

This clone was observed a handful of times. The chain has TRBV7-6 and TRBJ1-1; possible D gene TRBD1, 5 bases. Germline loops: CDR1 SGHVS, CDR2 FNYEAQ. The V and J ends lost 5 bases and 2 bases respectively, with 12 bases between them. CDR3 size: 14 residues. CDR3 region: CASSLNGGNTEAFF. CDR3 DNA sequence: TGTGCCAGCAGCCTTAACGGGGGTAACACTGAAGCTTTCTTT.

This chain connects TRBV6-5 to TRBJ1-1; perhaps TRBD1 as D (5 bases). The CDR3 length is 12 residues. Germline V gives CDR1 MNHEY, CDR2 SVGAGI. The germline V and J ends were trimmed by 6 bases and 7 bases, with 12 bases remaining between them. The CDR3 reads CASSGGRLEAFF. CDR3 nucleotides: TGTGCCAGCAGCGGGGGACGGCTTGAAGCTTTCTTT.

In its sample, this clone was seen once. The V call is TRBV7-2, the J call TRBJ1-1; the D is unclear. Trimming removed 5 bases from V and 8 bases from J, with 15 bases in between. CDR3 length: 13 amino acids. CDR1 is SGHTA and CDR2 is FQGNSA in the germline V gene. The CDR3 DNA is TGTGCCAGCAGCCCGCCAACCGACAAGGAAGCTTTCTTT. It yields the protein CASSPPTDKEAFF. The full variable domain, rest sourced from reference TRBV7-2 and TRBJ1-1, is GAGVSQSPSNKVTEKGKDVELRCDPISGHTALYWYRQSLGQGLEFLIYFQGNSAPDKSGLPSDRFSAERTGGSVSTLTIQRTQQEDSAVYLCASSPPTDKEAFFGQGTRLTVV.

The gene calls are TRBV6-5 and TRBJ2-2, with 11 nucleotides matching TRBD1. This CDR3 has 14 residues. The germline V gene has CDR1 MNHEY and CDR2 SVGAGI. In nucleotides, the CDR3 is TGTGTTTTAGGACAGGGGGCGACCACCGGGGAGCTGTTTTTT. This gives the protein CVLGQGATTGELFF.

The J gene is TRBJ2-2, the V gene TRBV7-9, with a weak D call TRBD2 (5 bases). The CDR3 spans 13 residues. Trimming took 5 bases from V and 5 from J, leaving 9 bases between them. CDR1 is SEHNR, CDR2 FQNEAQ, per germline (reference sequence). Written as DNA, the CDR3 is TGTGCCAGCAGCCCTGGGGAGACCGGGGAGCTGTTTTTT. This codes for CASSPGETGELFF.

The CDR3 here is CASSQWGQGAARRNYGYTF. The CDR3 region has the DNA TGTGCCAGCAGCCAATGGGGACAGGGGGCCGCAAGAAGAAACTATGGCTACACCTTC. The gene calls are TRBV7-2 and TRBJ1-2; 12 bases map to TRBD1. The CDR3 has 19 residues. The V and J ends lost 5 bases and 2 bases, in that order; junction bases with no gene match: 15. Germline CDR1 and CDR2: SGHTA and FQGNSA.

The chain has TRBV9 and TRBJ2-1; 8 nucleotides align to TRBD1. Germline V gene data show CDR1 as SGDLS and CDR2 as YYNGEE. V gave up 4 bases and J gave up 2 bases; unmatched junction bases: 8. This CDR3 comprises 16 residues. The CDR3 region is CASSPRRQGTYNEQFF. CDR3 nucleotide sequence: TGTGCCAGCAGCCCCCGAAGACAGGGGACCTACAATGAGCAGTTCTTC.

The chain joins TRBV11-3 to TRBJ2-5, with 11 bases matching TRBD2. Germline lookup yields CDR1 SGHNT and CDR2 YENEEA. The CDR3 consists of 16 residues. V gave up 4 bases and J gave up 3 bases; unmatched junction bases: 7. CDR3 protein: CASSYGGTSGKETQYF. The CDR3 DNA reads TGTGCCAGCAGCTACGGGGGGACTAGCGGCAAAGAGACCCAGTACTTC.

This chain uses TRBV7-9 with TRBJ2-7, with 9 bases aligning to TRBD2. With V trimmed by 0 bases and J by 5 bases, 2 bases remained unmatched. Germline V gene data show CDR1 as SEHNR and CDR2 as FQNEAQ (reference sequence). The CDR3 length is 14 residues. Here the CDR3 DNA reads TGTGCCAGCAGCTTAGCGGGACTAGCAAACGAGCAGTACTTC. Translation: CASSLAGLANEQYF.

J is TRBJ1-2 and V is TRBV29-1, with 7 bases aligning to TRBD1. The CDR3 has 13 residues. V trimming: 2 bases; J trimming: 4 bases; junction bases outside the gene matches: 4. The V gene's germline CDR1 is SQVTM and CDR2 ANQGSEA. In nucleotides, the CDR3 is TGCAGCGTTGAAAGGGGGCTGGGCTATGGCTACACCTTC. It is translated as CSVERGLGYGYTF. The variable domain in full, with the rest retrieved from reference TRBV29-1 and TRBJ1-2, is SAVISQKPSRDICQRGTSLTIQCQVDSQVTMMFWYRQQPGQSLTLIATANQGSEATYESGFVIDKFPISRPNLTFSTLTVSNMSPEDSSIYLCSVERGLGYGYTFGSGTRLTVV.

V is TRBV5-1 and J is TRBJ1-2; TRBD1 matches 7 bases. In germline, CDR1 is SGHRS, CDR2 YFSETQ. Losses at the gene ends were 5 bases for V and 5 bases for J; bases not matched to a gene: 12. The CDR3 has 15 residues. The CDR3 DNA follows: TGCGCCAGCAGAGGGGGCATTGTGGACAGATATGGCTACACCTTC. It yields the protein CASRGGIVDRYGYTF. Combining the CDR3 with reference TRBV5-1 and TRBJ1-2 gives the whole variable domain KAGVTQTPRYLIKTRGQQVTLSCSPISGHRSVSWYQQTPGQGLQFLFEYFSETQRNKGNFPGRFSGRQFSNSRSEMNVSTLELGDSALYLCASRGGIVDRYGYTFGSGTRLTVV.

The chain joins TRBV7-2 to TRBJ2-5; D is unresolved. The CDR3 is made up of 13 amino acids. Germline assignment: CDR1 SGHTA and CDR2 FQGNSA. Deletions cut 1 base from V and 5 bases from J, with 8 bases between. The CDR3 region is CASSLGQAETQYF. The CDR3 nucleotides are TGTGCCAGCAGCTTAGGGCAGGCTGAGACCCAGTACTTC.

This chain joins TRBV7-6 and TRBJ1-6, with D possibly matching TRBD1 (6 bases). Germline loops: CDR1 SGHVS, CDR2 FNYEAQ. V dropped 4 bases and J dropped 10 bases, with 20 bases sitting between them. The CDR3 totals 16 residues. DNA of the CDR3: TGTGCCAGCAGCTCGACCTCACAGGGAGGGGGATCACCCCTCCACTTT. Amino acids: CASSSTSQGGGSPLHF.

This chain connects TRBV7-2 to TRBJ1-4; 7 nucleotides line up with TRBD1. This CDR3 comprises 15 residues. CDR1 is SGHTA and CDR2 is FQGNSA in the germline V gene. V was clipped by 3 bases and J by 4 bases; unmatched bases: 5. The CDR3 reads CASSFRDSINEKLFF. Written as DNA, the CDR3 is TGTGCCAGCAGCTTCCGGGACAGCATTAATGAAAAACTGTTTTTT.

The J gene is TRBJ1-2, the V gene TRBV10-1; D remains unclear. With 5 bases removed from V and 3 bases from J, the gap between germline ends came to 10 bases. The germline V gene encodes CDR1 WNHNN and CDR2 SYGVQD (reference sequence). The CDR3 contains 13 residues. The CDR3 loop is CASSFAGDYGYTF. CDR3 in DNA: TGCGCCAGCAGTTTCGCGGGAGACTATGGCTACACCTTC.

CDR3 region: CASSGLRGTGELFF. CDR3 bases: TGTGCCAGCAGCGGCTTGCGAGGCACCGGGGAGCTGTTTTTT. The V and J genes are TRBV9 and TRBJ2-2; D remains ambiguous. V lost 3 bases to trimming and J lost 4 bases, with 10 bases between them. This CDR3 is built from 14 residues. Germline lookup yields CDR1 SGDLS and CDR2 YYNGEE.

This clone has a count of ten or more. The chain joins TRBV5-1 to TRBJ2-3; D is unresolved. V was cut by 0 bases and J by 6 bases, with 11 bases left in between. Germline V CDR1 and CDR2: SGHRS, YFSETQ. This CDR3 region has 14 residues. As DNA, the CDR3 is TGCGCCAGCAGCTTGGGTCTAGTTTCCGATACGCAGTATTTT. This sequence encodes CASSLGLVSDTQYF.

The chain has TRBV19 and TRBJ1-5; D possibly corresponds to TRBD1 (6 bases). Germline CDR1 and CDR2: LNHDA and SQIVND (reference sequence). V was clipped by 2 bases and J by 5 bases, with 7 bases between them. The CDR3 loop spans 13 amino acids. CDR3 residues: CASSIKGDQPQHF. The CDR3 DNA reads as TGTGCCAGTAGTATAAAGGGGGATCAGCCCCAGCATTTT.

The genes are TRBV9 and TRBJ1-3; tentatively, D is TRBD1 (6 bases). The CDR3 totals 15 residues. The V gene lost 3 bases and the J gene lost 0 bases, with 10 bases spanning the gap. From germline, CDR1 is SGDLS and CDR2 YYNGEE. The CDR3: CASSAGQLSGNTIYF. CDR3 in DNA: TGTGCCAGCAGCGCGGGACAACTCTCTGGAAACACCATATATTTT.